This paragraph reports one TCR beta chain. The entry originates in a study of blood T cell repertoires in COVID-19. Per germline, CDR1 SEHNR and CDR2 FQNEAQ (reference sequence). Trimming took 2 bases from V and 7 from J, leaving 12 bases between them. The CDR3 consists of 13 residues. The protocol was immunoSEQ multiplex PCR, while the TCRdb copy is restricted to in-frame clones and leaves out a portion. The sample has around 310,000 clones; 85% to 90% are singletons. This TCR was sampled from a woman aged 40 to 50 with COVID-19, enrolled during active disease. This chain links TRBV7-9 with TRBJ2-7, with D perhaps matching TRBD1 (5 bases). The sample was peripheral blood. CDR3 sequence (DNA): TGTGCCAGCAGCTTACTTATGCAGGGTGAGCAGTACTTC. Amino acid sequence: CASSLLMQGEQYF.